The 20 T cell receptor beta chains below were found in one sample sequenced in a study of neurological immune-mediated disorders. TCRdb analysed the 5' RACE reads with MiXCR anew, one entry per CDR3 protein. The sample yields about 14,000 distinct CDR3 sequences, approximately 13% seen once. Sequenced input: CD8+ T cells from blood. These receptors were collected from a female donor with HTLV-1-associated myelopathy (HAM/TSP).

This clonotype was counted ten times or more. The V call is TRBV27, the J call TRBJ2-6; TRBD2 matches 8 bases. V lost 0 bases, J lost 0 bases, and 4 bases stayed unmatched. This CDR3 region has 18 residues. From germline, CDR1 is MNHEY and CDR2 SMNVEV (reference sequence). Here the CDR3 reads CASSLSERGFSGANVLTF. The CDR3 nucleotides are TGTGCCAGCAGTTTATCGGAGCGGGGGTTCTCTGGGGCCAACGTCCTGACTTTC.

At least ten counts were recorded for this clonotype. The rearrangement joins TRBV12-5 to TRBJ2-7; 9 nucleotides align to TRBD1. Germline lookup yields CDR1 LGHNT and CDR2 FRNRAP. Unmatched junction bases numbered 0, after V lost 6 bases and J lost 3 bases. CDR3 length: 12 amino acids. The DNA of the CDR3 is TGTGCTAGTGGGGACAGGGGCTACGAGCAGTACTTC. Its translation is CASGDRGYEQYF.

This clonotype is large by share. This chain links TRBV2 with TRBJ2-5; no definite D call. The CDR3 has 14 amino acids. V lost 2 bases to trimming and J lost 5 bases, with 12 bases between them. From germline, CDR1 is SNHLY and CDR2 FYNNEI. CDR3 sequence (DNA): TGTGCCAGCAGTGAATTTACAGTGGAGGAGACCCAGTACTTC. This encodes CASSEFTVEETQYF.

This clonotype was detected many times. The chain recombines TRBV7-2 with TRBJ2-7, with 9 nucleotides matching TRBD2. The CDR3 runs to 15 residues. Per the germline V gene, CDR1 is SGHTA and CDR2 is FQGNSA. With V trimmed by 1 base and J by 1 base, 2 bases remained unmatched. The DNA for the CDR3 is TGTGCCAGCAGCTTAGGGCTAGCGGGGTCCTACGAGCAGTACTTC. Translation: CASSLGLAGSYEQYF.

The sample holds many counts of this clonotype. The chain is built from TRBV7-9 and TRBJ1-1, with 10 bases lining up with TRBD1. The CDR3 is 19 residues long. V lost 5 bases to trimming and J lost 3 bases; unmatched junction nucleotides: 18. CDR1 and CDR2 from the germline V gene are SEHNR and FQNEAQ (reference sequence). The CDR3 nucleotides are TGTGCCAGCAGCCCCCGCGTGGGACAGGGGCCTTTGGGAGACACTGAAGCTTTCTTT. Translating gives CASSPRVGQGPLGDTEAFF. Full variable domain (remainder filled in from reference TRBV7-9 and TRBJ1-1): DTGVSQNPRHKITKRGQNVTFRCDPISEHNRLYWYRQTLGQGPEFLTYFQNEAQLEKSRLLSDRFSAERPKGSFSTLEIQRTEQGDSAMYLCASSPRVGQGPLGDTEAFFGQGTRLTVV.

This clonotype showed up many times. V usage is TRBV4-1 and J usage is TRBJ1-4; TRBD1 matches 9 bases. V shed 0 bases and J 0 bases; nucleotides not matched to a gene: 14. Germline loops: CDR1 MGHRA, CDR2 YSYEKL. This CDR3 comprises 21 residues. CDR3 sequence reads: CASSQDGLGQGGPATNEKLFF. The CDR3 DNA is TGCGCCAGCAGCCAAGATGGGTTGGGACAGGGAGGACCCGCAACTAATGAAAAACTGTTTTTT.

Many counts were recorded for this clonotype. The CDR3 here is CASSYDTPYNEQFF. Written as DNA, the CDR3 is TGTGCCAGCAGCTATGACACCCCCTACAATGAGCAGTTCTTC. This chain links TRBV3-1 with TRBJ2-1, with D hard to call. The CDR3 is made up of 14 amino acids. Trimming cost V 5 bases and J 2 bases, with 10 bases left between them. Germline loops: CDR1 LGHDT, CDR2 YNNKEL (reference sequence).

This clonotype was observed many times. This chain links TRBV12-3 or TRBV12-4 with TRBJ1-2; D is perhaps TRBD1 (5 bases). The CDR3 totals 13 residues. With 6 bases removed from V and 4 bases from J, the gap between germline ends came to 12 bases. CDR3 in DNA: TGTGCCAGCAGCCCGGGGCAGCTCTATGGCTACACCTTC. It is translated as CASSPGQLYGYTF.

This clonotype has a count of ten or more. The gene calls are TRBV16 and TRBJ2-1; 12 positions match TRBD2. V lost 5 bases and J lost 3; bases outside the gene matches: 8. Germline loops: CDR1 KGHSY, CDR2 FQNENV. The CDR3 consists of 17 residues. The CDR3 loop reads CASSFPRLAGDYNEQFF. The CDR3 DNA is TGTGCCAGCAGCTTCCCCCGACTAGCGGGGGACTACAATGAGCAGTTCTTC.

This clonotype came up many times. This chain uses TRBV5-5 with TRBJ2-3; no firm D call. The CDR3 runs 16 residues. CDR1 SGHKS and CDR2 YYEKEE come from the germline V gene (reference sequence). V was shortened by 4 bases and J by 1 base, with 16 bases between the two germline ends. The CDR3, as DNA: TGTGCCAGCAGCCCACGACACCTAACCCGCACAGATACGCAGTATTTT. It is translated as CASSPRHLTRTDTQYF.

This clonotype was observed many times. This sequence joins TRBV20-1 and TRBJ2-7; 8 bases fit TRBD1. The CDR3 covers 13 residues. Germline V CDR1 and CDR2: DFQATT, SNEGSKA (reference sequence). The junction had 4 bases not matched to a gene; V was cut back by 6 bases and J by 0 bases. CDR3: CSARTGGSYEQYF. The CDR3 bases are TGCAGTGCACGTACAGGGGGCTCCTACGAGCAGTACTTC.

This clonotype was detected many times. The chain recombines TRBV20-1 with TRBJ2-7; D is possibly TRBD1 (5 bases). This CDR3 contains 17 residues. The V gene's germline CDR1 is DFQATT and CDR2 SNEGSKA (reference sequence). Trimming pared 0 bases from V and 4 bases from J, leaving 22 bases between. The CDR3 coding sequence is TGCAGTGCTAGAGAGCCTTTTAGTAGGGGCTCTTCGTACGAGCAGTACTTC. This sequence encodes CSAREPFSRGSSYEQYF.

This clonotype was seen at least ten times. The chain uses TRBV5-6 and TRBJ2-1; possibly TRBD1 for D (5 bases). CDR3 length: 12 residues. The V and J ends lost 4 bases and 10 bases respectively, with 12 bases between them. The germline V gene encodes CDR1 SGHDT and CDR2 YYEEEE. The CDR3 is CASSMQGREQFF. As DNA, the CDR3 is TGTGCCAGCAGCATGCAGGGTCGGGAGCAGTTCTTC.

This clonotype occurred many times. V gene TRBV4-1 combines with J gene TRBJ2-5; perhaps TRBD1 as D (5 bases). The germline V gene encodes CDR1 MGHRA and CDR2 YSYEKL. This CDR3 contains 16 residues. Trimming cost V 0 bases and J 2 bases, with 13 bases left between them. The CDR3 region is CASSQEDGQTQETQYF. CDR3 DNA sequence: TGCGCCAGCAGCCAAGAGGATGGACAAACTCAAGAGACCCAGTACTTC.

This clonotype appeared many times. The chain couples TRBV12-3 or TRBV12-4 to TRBJ2-7; TRBD1 might be the D (5 bases). V shed 5 bases and J shed 3 bases, with 20 bases lying between them. The CDR3 covers 16 residues. The CDR3 nucleotides read TGTGCCAGCAGTCAGTTCGGCAGGGCGGATATCTACGAGCAGTACTTC. Translated: CASSQFGRADIYEQYF.

This clonotype was seen at least ten times. DNA of the CDR3: TGTGCCAGCAGCTCTACTAGCTCCTACGAGCAGTACTTC. This translates into CASSSTSSYEQYF. V usage is TRBV7-2 and J usage is TRBJ2-7; D is possibly TRBD2 (5 bases). V was trimmed by 4 bases and J by 0 bases, leaving 7 bases between them. From germline, CDR1 is SGHTA and CDR2 FQGNSA. CDR3 size: 13 residues.

The V gene is TRBV30, the J gene TRBJ1-1, with D hard to call. V lost 4 bases, J lost 7 bases, and 10 bases lay in between. This CDR3 has 11 amino acids. Germline V gives CDR1 GTSNPN, CDR2 SVGIG (reference sequence). CDR3 bases: TGTGCCTGGATCGGGGAAGGTGAAGCTTTCTTT. This gives the protein CAWIGEGEAFF.

This clonotype came up many times. CDR3 residues: CASSVGLGGGPSYEQYF. The DNA for the CDR3 is TGTGCCAGCAGCGTAGGACTAGGGGGGGGGCCTTCCTACGAGCAGTACTTC. The V and J genes are TRBV9 and TRBJ2-7; TRBD2 might be the D (7 bases). The CDR3 is 17 amino acids. V lost 0 bases to trimming and J lost 1 base, with 17 bases between them. Germline CDR1 and CDR2: SGDLS and YYNGEE.

This clonotype was counted many times. The genes are TRBV27 and TRBJ2-2; TRBD1 aligns across 8 bases. The CDR3 sequence is 15 residues long. Germline V gene lookup returns CDR1 MNHEY and CDR2 SMNVEV (reference sequence). The V gene end was trimmed by 6 bases and the J gene end by 4 bases; junction bases not matched to a gene: 7. CDR3 protein: CASSPGQGFTGELFF. CDR3 bases: TGTGCCAGCAGCCCCGGACAGGGTTTCACCGGGGAGCTGTTTTTT.

This chain joins TRBV3-1 and TRBJ2-7; D remains unclear. V was clipped by 1 base and J by 0 bases, with 7 bases between them. In germline, CDR1 is LGHDT, CDR2 YNNKEL (reference sequence). The CDR3 runs to 14 residues. This CDR3 reads CASSQVGYSYEQYF. In DNA, the CDR3 is TGTGCCAGCAGCCAAGTAGGGTACTCCTACGAGCAGTACTTC.